This TCR beta chain was captured by sequencing in a study of blood T cell repertoires in COVID-19. This clone was observed once. Germline V gene data show CDR1 as SGDLS and CDR2 as YYNGEE. V dropped 3 bases and J dropped 3; count of bases not matched to a gene: 2. The CDR3 sequence is 14 residues long. Clones were read by immunoSEQ multiplex PCR, and TCRdb kept only the in-frame ones, dropping some. The data contain 400,000 or so clones, 89% of them singletons. What was sequenced was peripheral blood. The TCR sequence derives from a middle-aged woman with COVID-19, enrolled during active disease. The V and J genes are TRBV9 and TRBJ1-1; TRBD1 aligns across 10 bases. The CDR3 sequence is CASSAGQGDTEAFF. CDR3 DNA sequence: TGTGCCAGCAGCGCTGGACAGGGGGACACTGAAGCTTTCTTT.